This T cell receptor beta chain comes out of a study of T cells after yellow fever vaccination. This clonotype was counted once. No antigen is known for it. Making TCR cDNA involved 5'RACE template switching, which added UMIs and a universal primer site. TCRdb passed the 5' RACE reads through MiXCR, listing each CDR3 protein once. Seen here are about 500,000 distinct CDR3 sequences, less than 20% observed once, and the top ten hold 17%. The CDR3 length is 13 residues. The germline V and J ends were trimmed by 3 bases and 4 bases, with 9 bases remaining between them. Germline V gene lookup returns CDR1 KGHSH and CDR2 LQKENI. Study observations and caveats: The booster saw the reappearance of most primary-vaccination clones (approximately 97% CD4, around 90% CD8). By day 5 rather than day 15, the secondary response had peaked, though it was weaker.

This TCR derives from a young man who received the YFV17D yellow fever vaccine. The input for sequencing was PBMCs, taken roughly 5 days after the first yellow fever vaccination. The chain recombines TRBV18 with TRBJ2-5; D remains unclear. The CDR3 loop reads CASSPDLLETQYF. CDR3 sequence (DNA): TGTGCCAGCTCACCGGACCTTCTAGAGACCCAGTACTTC.